This T cell receptor (beta chain) came from a study of blood T cell repertoires in COVID-19 (dated by TCRdb to the early 2020s). Study-level background: Collaborator samples came from the United States, Italy and Spain and covered acute and convalescent phases of COVID-19. Deeply sampled blood TCRbeta repertoires from subjects exposed to, actively infected with, or recovered from COVID-19 were included in the dataset. The repertoires were released in a freely available public database meant as a resource for research on the immune response to SARS-CoV-2. A de-identified subject ID, COVID-19 status, age in years and sex were almost always included in the sample metadata. The prospective study material was composed of cDNA or gDNA derived from T cells, B-cell-depleted T cells, or PBMCs. The samples were drawn from two sources: the first 160 participants of the ongoing ImmuneRACE study, and 950 to 1,500 subjects contributed by 6 global collaborators. Where available, HLA class I and class II types were taken from metadata supplied by the sample provider and were not determined by assay-based typing.

On the study overall, not on this receptor specifically: How much clinical and demographic metadata was included differed by source and by participant, and the metadata was provided uncurated.

TCRbeta CDR3 regions were amplified from genomic DNA by means of the immunoSEQ Assay, a bias-controlled multiplex PCR. Per the original workflow: The number of nucleated cells in each sample was estimated from the amplification of reference gene primers within the assay. Sequence reads were collapsed and filtered to measure the absolute abundance of every unique TCRbeta CDR3 rearrangement. For each sample, productive Simpson clonality was calculated as the square root of Simpson's diversity index over productive rearrangements. The table was pulled from immuneACCESS by TCRdb, which kept in-frame rearrangements only. Such tables lose some clones; where checked, under half of the loss comes from unresolved V genes, and the rest has no known cause. V and J calls and clone size come straight from that table; D and trimming were deduced from the DNA. Across this sample there are around 70,000 clones, with about 86% seen only once. The ten most abundant clones make up approximately 3.7% of the sample.

Collaborating institutions collected whole blood in K2EDTA tubes following their own protocols. For TCRbeta analysis, collaborators shipped samples in one of three forms: frozen whole blood, isolated PBMCs, or DNA extracted from either of those sample types. This clone was observed a handful of times. Its antigen remains undetermined. No base quality values were provided; no much bigger clone lies one nucleotide off. Sequences were obtained from peripheral blood. This clonotype was obtained from a man aged 50 or older with acute or convalescent COVID-19.

The DNA sequence is TGTGCCAGCAGCTTAGTTATCAGAATTACCTCTGGGGCCAACGTCCTGACTTTC. It encodes CASSLVIRITSGANVLTF. The rearrangement joined TRBV7-8 to TRBJ2-6; no D gene can be assigned with confidence. Reading from cysteine to phenylalanine, the CDR3 counts 18 amino acids. Left in the record is the CDR3 DNA by itself, 54 bases read in frame from the first base. CDR1 and CDR2 were assigned from the germline V gene as SGHVS and FQNEAQ. V is pared back by 1 base and J by 0 bases, with 13 bases lying between the germline termini.